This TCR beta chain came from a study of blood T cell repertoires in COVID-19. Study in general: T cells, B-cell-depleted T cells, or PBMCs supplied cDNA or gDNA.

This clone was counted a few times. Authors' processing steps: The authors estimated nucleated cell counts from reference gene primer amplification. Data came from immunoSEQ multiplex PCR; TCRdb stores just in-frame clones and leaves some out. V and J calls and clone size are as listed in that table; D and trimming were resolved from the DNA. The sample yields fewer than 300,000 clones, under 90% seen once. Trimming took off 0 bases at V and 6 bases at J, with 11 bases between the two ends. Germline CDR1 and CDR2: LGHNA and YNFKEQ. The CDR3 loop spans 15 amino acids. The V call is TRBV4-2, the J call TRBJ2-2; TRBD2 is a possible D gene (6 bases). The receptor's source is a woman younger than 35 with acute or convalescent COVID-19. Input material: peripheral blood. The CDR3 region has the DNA TGTGCCAGCAGCCAAGAGGGAGTAGCGGCCGGGGAGCTGTTTTTT. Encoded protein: CASSQEGVAAGELFF.